This is a list of T cell receptor beta chains from one sample in a study of blood T cell repertoires in COVID-19. Sequencing was performed with immunoSEQ multiplex PCR; in TCRdb, only in-frame clones are kept and a portion is missing. This table holds about 81,000 clones, roughly four fifths found once. Sequencing input: peripheral blood. These receptors came from a human donor in a cohort sampled during active COVID-19. Both conserved end residues are trimmed from each CDR3. A D gene is named only where the DNA matches it firmly.

J gene: TRBJ2-3; V gene: TRBV18; D gene: TRBD1; CDR3 protein: ASSGSPGRTGDTQY
J gene: TRBJ1-2; V gene: TRBV19; D gene: TRBD1; CDR3 protein: ASIEDRVGGYT
J gene: TRBJ2-7; V gene: TRBV19; D gene: NA; CDR3 protein: ASSTGSAGSFPYEQY
J gene: TRBJ1-4; V gene: TRBV9; D gene: NA; CDR3 protein: ASSVLGATNEKLF
J gene: TRBJ2-7; V gene: TRBV6-4; D gene: TRBD2; CDR3 protein: ASSLGGASEQY
J gene: TRBJ2-7; V gene: TRBV2; D gene: NA; CDR3 protein: ASSEKVRGKQY
J gene: TRBJ1-1; V gene: TRBV7-2; D gene: NA; CDR3 protein: ASSQSQNMNTEAF
J gene: TRBJ2-7; V gene: TRBV7-9; D gene: NA; CDR3 protein: ASSLAGAYEQY
J gene: TRBJ1-2; V gene: TRBV11-2; D gene: TRBD1; CDR3 protein: ASSLQGAVNYGYT
J gene: TRBJ1-5; V gene: TRBV12-5; D gene: NA; CDR3 protein: ASGFREYQPQH
J gene: TRBJ2-7; V gene: TRBV11-2; D gene: NA; CDR3 protein: ASSYGWAGPPYEQY
J gene: TRBJ2-3; V gene: TRBV11-3; D gene: TRBD1; CDR3 protein: ASSLDGTGADTQY
J gene: TRBJ1-1; V gene: TRBV6-1; D gene: TRBD1; CDR3 protein: ASSEADRGTEAF
J gene: TRBJ1-1; V gene: TRBV30; D gene: TRBD1; CDR3 protein: AWSPSGQGAAAF
J gene: TRBJ2-5; V gene: TRBV20-1; D gene: NA; CDR3 protein: SASSGETQY
J gene: TRBJ2-3; V gene: TRBV7-2; D gene: TRBD2; CDR3 protein: ASSLAGGDTQY
J gene: TRBJ2-7; V gene: TRBV29-1; D gene: NA; CDR3 protein: SVANYEQY
J gene: TRBJ1-2; V gene: TRBV7-9; D gene: NA; CDR3 protein: ASSLSESNGYT
J gene: TRBJ2-5; V gene: TRBV6-6; D gene: TRBD1; CDR3 protein: ASSRFGTGGAGGETQY
J gene: TRBJ1-1; V gene: TRBV11-2; D gene: NA; CDR3 protein: ASRGQGTNTEAF
J gene: TRBJ1-3; V gene: TRBV5-1; D gene: NA; CDR3 protein: ASGSASGNTIY
J gene: TRBJ1-1; V gene: TRBV7-2; D gene: NA; CDR3 protein: ASSLAGIMGDEAF
J gene: TRBJ1-1; V gene: TRBV7-8; D gene: NA; CDR3 protein: ASSPRRGRSTEAF
J gene: TRBJ2-1; V gene: TRBV4-1; D gene: NA; CDR3 protein: ASSGGISYNEQF
J gene: TRBJ2-1; V gene: TRBV7-9; D gene: TRBD2; CDR3 protein: ASSPAGLPNEQF
J gene: TRBJ2-1; V gene: TRBV7-6; D gene: TRBD2; CDR3 protein: ASSLASSGGGSYNEQF
J gene: TRBJ2-7; V gene: TRBV5-4; D gene: NA; CDR3 protein: ASSLGDEQY
J gene: TRBJ2-7; V gene: TRBV5-1; D gene: NA; CDR3 protein: ASSLTSEYEQY
J gene: TRBJ1-6; V gene: TRBV6-2/TRBV6-3; D gene: NA; CDR3 protein: ASSLRQMPGSPLH
J gene: TRBJ2-7; V gene: TRBV6-2/TRBV6-3; D gene: NA; CDR3 protein: ASSKTGGSGYEQY
J gene: TRBJ1-5; V gene: TRBV20-1; D gene: TRBD1; CDR3 protein: SASGQGDQPQH